Presented here are 14 T cell receptor beta chains from one specimen sequenced in a study of blood T cell repertoires in COVID-19. Only in-frame clones appear in the TCRdb table, and some are missing; sequencing was by immunoSEQ multiplex PCR. The table lists approximately 500,000 clones, roughly 90% of them singletons, with 1.5% to 2% in the top ten. Input material: PBMCs or T cells enriched from blood (not recorded which). These receptors were obtained from a woman aged 40 to 55 who had recovered from COVID-19.

This chain uses TRBV12-3 or TRBV12-4 with TRBJ2-2; D call uncertain. Trimming pared 6 bases from V and 4 bases from J, leaving 9 bases between. The CDR3 length is 13 residues. CDR3 amino acids: CASSSRGTGELFF. CDR3 bases: TGTGCCAGCAGCTCCAGAGGCACCGGGGAGCTGTTTTTT.

The rearrangement links TRBV7-2 to TRBJ1-1; 12 bases match TRBD1. V lost 2 bases and J lost 5; bases outside the gene matches: 3. The CDR3 sequence is 15 residues long. CDR1 is SGHTA and CDR2 is FQGNSA in the germline V gene. The CDR3 loop is CASSLLGQGATEAFF. The CDR3 DNA is TGTGCCAGCAGCTTATTGGGACAGGGGGCAACTGAAGCTTTCTTT.

DNA for the CDR3: TGTGCCAGCGTAACTCTGACTAGCGTCAATGAGCAGTTCTTC. As protein: CASVTLTSVNEQFF. The chain links TRBV7-9 to TRBJ2-1, with 8 nucleotides matching TRBD2. The CDR3 contains 14 residues. Per the germline V gene, CDR1 is SEHNR and CDR2 is FQNEAQ (reference sequence). The trim removed 8 bases at V and 6 bases at J, leaving 9 bases unmatched.

This sequence joins TRBV19 and TRBJ2-1; 9 bases align to TRBD2. The CDR3 covers 21 residues. Germline V gene sequence: CDR1 LNHDA, CDR2 SQIVND (reference sequence). The J segment lost 5 bases and the V segment lost 5 bases, leaving 25 bases of the junction unmatched. The CDR3, as DNA: TGTGCCAGTAGTCACCGATCTTCCGGGACTAGCCTCCCCCGACGTAACAATGAGCAGTTCTTC. Protein: CASSHRSSGTSLPRRNNEQFF.

In regard to this clone: Compared with germline, one end of the junction differs, possibly owing to a read error. This chain joins TRBV3-1 (or the pseudogene TRBV3-2) and TRBJ2-5; unclear D gene. The CDR3 consists of 12 residues. CDR1 and CDR2 (germline): LGHDT, YNNKEL (reference sequence). CDR3 protein: CASSQVAETQYF. CDR3 DNA sequence: TGTGCCAGCAGTCAAGTGGCAGAGACCCAGTACTTC.

This chain links TRBV5-1 with TRBJ1-3, with D unclear. The CDR3 is 14 residues long. Germline V CDR1 and CDR2: SGHRS, YFSETQ. Trimming shortened V by 4 bases and J by 3 bases, and 11 bases separated the two germline ends. CDR3 protein: CASSPGGVGNTIYF. The CDR3 nucleotides are TGCGCCAGCAGCCCTGGCGGTGTTGGAAACACCATATATTTT.

This clone was picked up a small number of times. This chain joins TRBV27 and TRBJ1-3; D gene uncertain. Trimming cost V 8 bases and J 1 base, with 9 bases left between them. CDR3 size: 13 residues. Germline CDR1 is MNHEY and CDR2 is SMNVEV (reference sequence). CDR3 sequence (DNA): TGTGCCAGCGCGGCAGCGTCTGGAAACACCATATATTTT. Amino acid sequence: CASAAASGNTIYF.

This sequence joins TRBV6-2 or TRBV6-3 and TRBJ1-2; 12 nucleotides match TRBD1. CDR1 is MNHEY and CDR2 is SVGEGT in the germline V gene. The V gene end was trimmed by 0 bases and the J gene end by 5 bases; junction bases not matched to a gene: 7. The CDR3 runs to 17 residues. The CDR3 DNA is TGTGCCAGCAGTTACTCAGGGACAGGGGGCTCCTGGTATGGCTACACCTTC. This sequence encodes CASSYSGTGGSWYGYTF.

This clone was counted once. The J gene is TRBJ2-1, the V gene TRBV10-3, with D maybe TRBD1 (6 bases). V dropped 8 bases and J dropped 1 base, with 18 bases sitting between them. Germline V lookup: CDR1 ENHRY, CDR2 SYGVKD. The CDR3 length is 16 residues. DNA of the CDR3: TGTGCCATCCGAGAATACAGGGAAGGGTCCTACAATGAGCAGTTCTTC. As protein: CAIREYREGSYNEQFF.

CDR3 in amino acids: CASSFSLTSNYEQYF. The CDR3 bases are TGTGCCAGCAGCTTCTCCTTGACTAGCAACTACGAGCAGTACTTC. The V gene is TRBV11-2, the J gene TRBJ2-7; 7 bases line up with TRBD2. Germline-derived CDR1 and CDR2 are SGHAT and FQNNGV. The CDR3 length is 15 residues. V lost 3 bases to trimming and J lost 3 bases; unmatched junction nucleotides: 8.

V and J are TRBV3-1 (or the pseudogene TRBV3-2) and TRBJ1-6, with D possibly being TRBD1 (6 bases). The germline V gene has CDR1 LGHDT and CDR2 YNNKEL (reference sequence). V was clipped by 0 bases and J by 9 bases, with 15 bases between them. The CDR3 length is 16 residues. The CDR3 loop is CASSQDGWQGLSPLHF. The CDR3 nucleotides are TGTGCCAGCAGCCAAGATGGGTGGCAGGGGCTTTCACCCCTCCACTTT.

This clone has more than one count but fewer than ten. In nucleotides, the CDR3 is TGTGCCAGCAGTTTCTCTAGTTTGGGCGAGCAGTACTTC. It specifies CASSFSSLGEQYF. The rearrangement links TRBV27 to TRBJ2-7; D not resolved. V gave up 3 bases and J gave up 6 bases, with 12 bases separating them. The CDR3 sequence is 13 residues long. From germline, CDR1 is MNHEY and CDR2 SMNVEV (reference sequence).

This chain links TRBV6-2 or TRBV6-3 with TRBJ1-2; 9 bases are shared with TRBD1. The J segment lost 3 bases and the V segment lost 5 bases, leaving 1 base of the junction unmatched. The germline gives CDR1 MNHEY, CDR2 SVGEGT. There are 13 residues in the CDR3. As DNA, the CDR3 is TGTGCCAGCAGTAGGGACAGGGACTATGGCTACACCTTC. It is translated as CASSRDRDYGYTF.

A single count supports this clone. The chain joins TRBV29-1 to TRBJ2-2; weak D call: TRBD2 (5 bases). This CDR3 is 12 amino acids long. From germline, CDR1 is SQVTM and CDR2 ANQGSEA. The ends were cut back, 6 bases at V and 4 bases at J, with 9 bases in the middle. The CDR3 region is CSVLRGTGELFF. CDR3 DNA: TGCAGCGTCCTCCGGGGCACCGGGGAGCTGTTTTTT.